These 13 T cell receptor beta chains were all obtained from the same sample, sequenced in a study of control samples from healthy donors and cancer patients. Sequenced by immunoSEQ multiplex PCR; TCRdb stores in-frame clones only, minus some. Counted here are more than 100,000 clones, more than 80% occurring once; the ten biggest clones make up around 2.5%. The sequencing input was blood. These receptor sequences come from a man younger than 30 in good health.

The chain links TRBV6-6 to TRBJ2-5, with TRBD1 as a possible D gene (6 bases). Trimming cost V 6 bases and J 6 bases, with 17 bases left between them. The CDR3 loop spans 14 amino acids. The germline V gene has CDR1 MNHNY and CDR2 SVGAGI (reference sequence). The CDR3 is CASRPSGEGQTQYF. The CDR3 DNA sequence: TGTGCCAGCAGACCTTCAGGGGAAGGGCAGACCCAGTACTTC.

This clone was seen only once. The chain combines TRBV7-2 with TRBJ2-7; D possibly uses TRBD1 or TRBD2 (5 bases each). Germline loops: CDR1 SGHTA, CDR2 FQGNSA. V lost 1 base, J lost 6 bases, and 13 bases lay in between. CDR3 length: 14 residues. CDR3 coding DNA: TGTGCCAGCAGCTTAGGGGACCGCCCAGGCGAGCAGTACGTC. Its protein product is CASSLGDRPGEQYV.

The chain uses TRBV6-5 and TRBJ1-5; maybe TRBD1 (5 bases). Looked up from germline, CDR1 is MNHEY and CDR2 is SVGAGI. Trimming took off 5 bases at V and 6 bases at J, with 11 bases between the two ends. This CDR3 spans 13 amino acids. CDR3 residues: CASSRGTFQPQHF. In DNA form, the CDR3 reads TGTGCCAGCAGTCGGGGGACCTTTCAGCCCCAGCATTTT.

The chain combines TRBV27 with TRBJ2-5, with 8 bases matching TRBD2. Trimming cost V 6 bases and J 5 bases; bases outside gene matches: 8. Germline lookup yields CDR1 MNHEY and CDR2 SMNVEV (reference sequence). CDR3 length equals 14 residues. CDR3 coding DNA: TGTGCCAGCAGGCCGGGAGGGGGATGGGAGACCCAGTACTTC. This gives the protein CASRPGGGWETQYF.

CDR3 in DNA: TGCGCCAGCAGCCAAGAGGTTAACACTGAAGCTTTCTTT. This translates into CASSQEVNTEAFF. The rearrangement uses TRBV4-1 and TRBJ1-1; D call uncertain. Germline CDR1 and CDR2: MGHRA and YSYEKL. V shed 0 bases and J shed 2 bases, with 4 bases lying between them. The length of the CDR3 is 13 residues.

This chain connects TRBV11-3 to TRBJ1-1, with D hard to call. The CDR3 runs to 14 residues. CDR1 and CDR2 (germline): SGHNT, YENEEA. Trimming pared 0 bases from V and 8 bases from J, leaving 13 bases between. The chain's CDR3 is CASSLEPVLPEAFF. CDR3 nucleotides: TGTGCCAGCAGCTTAGAGCCGGTCCTACCCGAAGCTTTCTTT. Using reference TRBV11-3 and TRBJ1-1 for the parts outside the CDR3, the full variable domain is EAGVVQSPRYKIIEKKQPVAFWCNPISGHNTLYWYLQNLGQGPELLIRYENEEAVDDSQLPKDRFSAERLKGVDSTLKIQPAELGDSAVYLCASSLEPVLPEAFFGQGTRLTVV.

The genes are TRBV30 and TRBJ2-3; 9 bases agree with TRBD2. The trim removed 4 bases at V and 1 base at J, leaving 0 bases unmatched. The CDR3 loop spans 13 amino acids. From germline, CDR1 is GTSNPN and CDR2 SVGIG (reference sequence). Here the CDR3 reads CAWIAGGTDTQYF. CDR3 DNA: TGTGCCTGGATAGCGGGAGGCACAGATACGCAGTATTTT.

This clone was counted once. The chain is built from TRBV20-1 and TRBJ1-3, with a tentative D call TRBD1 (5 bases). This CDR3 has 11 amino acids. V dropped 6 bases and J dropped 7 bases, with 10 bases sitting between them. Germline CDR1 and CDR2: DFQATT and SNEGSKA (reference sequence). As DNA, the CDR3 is TGCAGTGCCTTCTGGGGGAACACCATATATTTT. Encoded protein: CSAFWGNTIYF.

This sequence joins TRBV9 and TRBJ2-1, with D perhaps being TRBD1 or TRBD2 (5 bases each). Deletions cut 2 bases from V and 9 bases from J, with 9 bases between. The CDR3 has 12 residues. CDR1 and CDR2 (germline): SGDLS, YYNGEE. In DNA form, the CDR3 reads TGTGCCAGCAGCGTTAGCGACAGTGAGCAGTTCTTC. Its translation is CASSVSDSEQFF.

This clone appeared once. This CDR3 is CASSLSVRGGYTF. The CDR3 nucleotides read TGTGCCAGCAGTTTATCGGTCAGAGGAGGCTACACCTTC. The V call is TRBV27, the J call TRBJ1-2; D uncertain. Germline V gene lookup returns CDR1 MNHEY and CDR2 SMNVEV (reference sequence). There are 13 residues in the CDR3. V shed 0 bases and J shed 8 bases, with 10 bases lying between them.

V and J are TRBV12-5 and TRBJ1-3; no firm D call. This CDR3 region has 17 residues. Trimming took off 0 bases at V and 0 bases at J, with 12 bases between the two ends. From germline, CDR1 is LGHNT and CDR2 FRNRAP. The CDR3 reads CASGLVPVQSSGNTIYF. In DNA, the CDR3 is TGTGCTAGTGGTTTGGTACCCGTTCAGAGCTCTGGAAACACCATATATTTT.

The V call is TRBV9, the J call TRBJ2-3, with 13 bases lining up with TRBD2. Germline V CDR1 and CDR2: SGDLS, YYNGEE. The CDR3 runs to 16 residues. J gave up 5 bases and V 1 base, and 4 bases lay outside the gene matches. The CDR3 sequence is CASSVPGLAGLDTQYF. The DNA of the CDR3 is TGTGCCAGCAGCGTACCGGGACTAGCGGGGTTAGATACGCAGTATTTT.

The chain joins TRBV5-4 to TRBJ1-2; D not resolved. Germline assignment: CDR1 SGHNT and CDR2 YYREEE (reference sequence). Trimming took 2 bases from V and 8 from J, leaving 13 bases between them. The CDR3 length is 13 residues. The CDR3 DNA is TGTGCCAGCAGCTTTGATCCAGAGGGAGGCTACACCTTC. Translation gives CASSFDPEGGYTF.